The clone carrying this T cell receptor beta chain appeared many times. The V gene lost 4 bases and the J gene lost 2 bases, with 9 bases spanning the gap. From germline, CDR1 is GTSNPN and CDR2 SVGIG (reference sequence). The CDR3 runs to 12 residues. This record belongs to a study of breast tumors, draining lymph nodes, adjacent tissues. TCRdb ran MiXCR on the multiplex PCR reads and lists one entry per CDR3 protein. Here the sample spans approximately 45,000 distinct CDR3 sequences, under 25% being singletons. This TCR was sampled from a female donor with breast cancer. Some clones in this sample may be carry-over from other donors' samples. The sample taken for sequencing was breast tumor tissue. This chain joins TRBV30 and TRBJ2-7; perhaps TRBD2 as D (6 bases). CDR3 amino acids: CAWTRGAYEQYF. In DNA form, the CDR3 reads TGTGCCTGGACCCGCGGGGCCTACGAGCAGTACTTC.